This T cell receptor beta chain appears in the sequencing data of a study of T cell repertoires in cytomegalovirus infection. Study details: CMV epitopes used comprised recently identified HLA-C-restricted ones and well-studied HLA-B-restricted ones. A matching HLA type, together with CMV infection, was signaled by public TCR beta signatures.

Study-level findings and limits: HLA-C-restricted TCR beta clonotypes specific for CMV led the ex vivo response. Cumulative frequency of public TCR beta families picked out carriers of CMV plus the relevant HLA.

TCRdb reprocessed the reads via MiXCR and lists one record per CDR3 protein. The sample holds about a million distinct CDR3 sequences, approximately 33% seen once. In this sample, this clonotype turned up a few times. As yet, its antigen is unknown. Germline-derived CDR1 and CDR2 are MGHRA and YSYEKL. The CDR3 runs 14 residues. Trimming removed 3 bases from V and 4 bases from J; junction bases left unmatched: 5. Sequencing used cultured CD8+ T cells from PBMCs, obtained from culture after CMV antigen stimulation. The receptor comes from a human donor in good health (CMV status not recorded). Some clones in this sample may be carry-over from other donors' samples. The chain employs TRBV4-1 and TRBJ2-7; TRBD1 agrees at 8 bases. This CDR3 reads CASSHPGQEYEQYF. For the CDR3, the DNA is TGCGCCAGCAGCCACCCGGGACAGGAATACGAGCAGTACTTC.